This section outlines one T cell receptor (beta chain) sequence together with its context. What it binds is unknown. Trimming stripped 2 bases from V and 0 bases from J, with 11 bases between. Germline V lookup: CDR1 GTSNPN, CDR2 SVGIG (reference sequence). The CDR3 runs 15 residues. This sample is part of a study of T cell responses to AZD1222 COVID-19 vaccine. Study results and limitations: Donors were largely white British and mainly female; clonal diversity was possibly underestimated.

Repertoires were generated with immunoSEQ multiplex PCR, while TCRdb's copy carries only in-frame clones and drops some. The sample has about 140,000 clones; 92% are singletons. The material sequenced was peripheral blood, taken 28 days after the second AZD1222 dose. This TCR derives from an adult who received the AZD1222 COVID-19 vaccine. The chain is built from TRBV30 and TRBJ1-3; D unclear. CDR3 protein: CAWSHVLLSGNTIYF. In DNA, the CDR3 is TGTGCCTGGAGTCACGTCCTACTCTCTGGAAACACCATATATTTT. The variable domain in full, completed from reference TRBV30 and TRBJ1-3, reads SQTIHQWPATLVQPVGSPLSLECTVEGTSNPNLYWYRQAAGRGLQLLFYSVGIGQISSEVPQNLSASRPQDRQFILSSKKLLLSDSGFYLCAWSHVLLSGNTIYFGEGSWLTVV.